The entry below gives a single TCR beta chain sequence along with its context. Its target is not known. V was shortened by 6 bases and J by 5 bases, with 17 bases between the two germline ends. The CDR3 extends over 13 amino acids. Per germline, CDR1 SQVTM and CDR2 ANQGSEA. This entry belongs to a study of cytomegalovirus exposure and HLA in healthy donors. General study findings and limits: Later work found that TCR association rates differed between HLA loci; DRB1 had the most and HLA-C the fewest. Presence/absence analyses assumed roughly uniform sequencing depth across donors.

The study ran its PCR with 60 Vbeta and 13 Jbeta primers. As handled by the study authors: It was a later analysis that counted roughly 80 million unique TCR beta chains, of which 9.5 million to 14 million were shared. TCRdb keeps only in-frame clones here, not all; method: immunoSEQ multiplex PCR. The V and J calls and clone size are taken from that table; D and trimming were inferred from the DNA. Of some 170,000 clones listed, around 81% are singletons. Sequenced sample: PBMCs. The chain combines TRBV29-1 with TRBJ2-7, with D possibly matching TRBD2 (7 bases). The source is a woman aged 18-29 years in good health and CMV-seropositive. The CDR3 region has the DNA TGCAGCGTGAGGGGGTCGGGGAGGGACGAGCAGTACTTC. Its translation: CSVRGSGRDEQYF.